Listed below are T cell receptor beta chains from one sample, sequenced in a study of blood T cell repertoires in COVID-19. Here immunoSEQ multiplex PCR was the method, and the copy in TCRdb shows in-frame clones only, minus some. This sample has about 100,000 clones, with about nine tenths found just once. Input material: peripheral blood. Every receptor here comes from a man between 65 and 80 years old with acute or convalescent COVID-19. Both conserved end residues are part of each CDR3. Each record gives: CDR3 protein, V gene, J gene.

CDR3 protein: CASSLPTARSPKNGYTF
V gene: TRBV28
J gene: TRBJ1-2

CDR3 protein: CASSRRTSGRGDTQYF
V gene: TRBV3-1/TRBV3-2
J gene: TRBJ2-3

CDR3 protein: CASSTRGDTEAFF
V gene: TRBV13
J gene: TRBJ1-1

CDR3 protein: CASSLRRWTTSTDTQYF
V gene: TRBV14
J gene: TRBJ2-3

CDR3 protein: CASSLRGGELFF
V gene: TRBV6-2/TRBV6-3
J gene: TRBJ2-2

CDR3 protein: CASRTDGTPIRPQHF
V gene: TRBV28
J gene: TRBJ1-5

CDR3 protein: CASSGVTGPGSYNEQFF
V gene: TRBV18
J gene: TRBJ2-1

CDR3 protein: CASSRTDFANEKLFF
V gene: TRBV5-1
J gene: TRBJ1-4

CDR3 protein: CASSFIGAAGLYEQYF
V gene: TRBV28
J gene: TRBJ2-7

CDR3 protein: CASGFGLAPYEQYF
V gene: TRBV12-5
J gene: TRBJ2-7

CDR3 protein: CASLTDGNTIYF
V gene: TRBV12-3/TRBV12-4
J gene: TRBJ1-3

CDR3 protein: CASMGQGAANEKLFF
V gene: TRBV19
J gene: TRBJ1-4

CDR3 protein: CAIGDRTQETQYF
V gene: TRBV10-3
J gene: TRBJ2-5

CDR3 protein: CASSYSGQGRAFF
V gene: TRBV6-5
J gene: TRBJ1-1

CDR3 protein: CASSLGQENTEAFF
V gene: TRBV5-4
J gene: TRBJ1-1

CDR3 protein: CASSQSSSADEQYF
V gene: TRBV4-1
J gene: TRBJ2-7

CDR3 protein: CASGTDRGRLSSGNTIYF
V gene: TRBV11-3
J gene: TRBJ1-3

CDR3 protein: CASSEDRVRNEQYF
V gene: TRBV2
J gene: TRBJ2-7

CDR3 protein: CASRPTENTEAFF
V gene: TRBV3-1/TRBV3-2
J gene: TRBJ1-1